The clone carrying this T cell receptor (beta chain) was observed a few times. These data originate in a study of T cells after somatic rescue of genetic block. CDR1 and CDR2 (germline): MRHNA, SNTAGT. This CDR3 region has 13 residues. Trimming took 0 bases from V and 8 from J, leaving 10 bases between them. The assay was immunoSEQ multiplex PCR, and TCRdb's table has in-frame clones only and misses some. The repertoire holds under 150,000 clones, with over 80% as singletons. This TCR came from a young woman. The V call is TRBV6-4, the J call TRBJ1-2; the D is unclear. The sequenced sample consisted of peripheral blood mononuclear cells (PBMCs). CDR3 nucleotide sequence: TGTGCCAGCAGTGACTCGTCAGGAGGCGGCTACACCTTC. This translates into CASSDSSGGGYTF.